This section outlines one T cell receptor (beta chain) sequence together with its context. The antigen is not known. A junction end diverges from the germline sequence, so it may reflect a read error. A sample-barcoded 5' primer and a J-beta primer mix were used in a second PCR of roughly 7 to 12 cycles. TCRdb redid the calling of the 5' RACE reads with MiXCR, one entry per CDR3 protein. The table records more than 900,000 distinct CDR3 sequences, 20% to 25% of them present only once. Isolation of PBMCs gave at least 7 million cells per sample. The data derive from a study of blood T cells in healthy people across ages. Study results and caveats: With donor CMV status unknown, expanded clonotype changes were possibly confounded. Diversity estimated from one million T cells was considered an underestimate. There were more naive CD4+ cells and higher diversity in long-lived donors than in aged donors.

This sample was also put to use in a study of T cells of mothers and their children.

This TCR was sampled from a girl aged 2-10 years in good health. The material sequenced was blood.

The CDR3 DNA reads TGTGCTAGTGGTTTGTATGGACAGGCGGAGAGCTCTGGGGCCAACGTTCTGACTTTC. Protein: CASGLYGQAESSGANVLTF. J is TRBJ2-6 and V is TRBV12-5, with 7 bases fitting TRBD1. The CDR3 has 19 residues. Germline-derived CDR1 and CDR2 are LGHNT and FRNRAP.